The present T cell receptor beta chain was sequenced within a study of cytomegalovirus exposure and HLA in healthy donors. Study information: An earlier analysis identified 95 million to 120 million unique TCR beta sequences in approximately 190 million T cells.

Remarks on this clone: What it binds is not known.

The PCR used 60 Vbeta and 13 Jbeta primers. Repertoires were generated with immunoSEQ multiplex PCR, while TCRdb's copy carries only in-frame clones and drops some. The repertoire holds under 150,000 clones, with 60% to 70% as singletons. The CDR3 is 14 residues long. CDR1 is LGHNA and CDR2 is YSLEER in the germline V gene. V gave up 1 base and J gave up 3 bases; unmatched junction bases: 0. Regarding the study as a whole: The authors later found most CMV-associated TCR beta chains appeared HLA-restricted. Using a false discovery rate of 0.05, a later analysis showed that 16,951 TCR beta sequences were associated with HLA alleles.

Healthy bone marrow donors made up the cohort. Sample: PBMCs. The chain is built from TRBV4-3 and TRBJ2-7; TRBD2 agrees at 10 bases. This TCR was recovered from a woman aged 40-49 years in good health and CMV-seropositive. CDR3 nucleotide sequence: TGCGCCAGCAGCCAAGGGACTAGCGGCTACGAGCAGTACTTC. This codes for CASSQGTSGYEQYF.